The rows below give T cell receptor beta chains drawn from one sample of a study of blood T cells in healthy people across ages. TCRdb recomputed calls from the 5' RACE reads with MiXCR, one row per CDR3 protein. The profile covers about 1.5 million distinct CDR3 sequences, with roughly 43% appearing a single time and 4% taken by the ten largest. Sample: blood. These receptors were taken from a woman under 30 in good health. Both conserved end residues are part of each CDR3. A D gene is named only where the DNA matches it firmly. The size of a clone is reported for some rows only, either as once, few or many, or as a class for expanded clones.

clone_size d_call j_call v_call cdr3_nt cdr3_aa
. . TRBJ1-2 TRBV25-1 TGTGCCAGCAGGCATGGTGAATCTGGCTACACCTTC CASRHGESGYTF
. . TRBJ2-2 TRBV12-3/TRBV12-4 TGTGCCAGCAGTACCTCCGGTTCCACCGGGGAGCTGTTTTTT CASSTSGSTGELFF
few TRBD2 TRBJ2-1 TRBV7-3 TGTGCCAGCAGCTTAGTCCCGACTAGCGGCCCTTACAATGAGCAGTTCTTC CASSLVPTSGPYNEQFF
. . TRBJ2-5 TRBV4-3 TGCGCCGGCAGCCAAGATTCGGGGGGCAATGAGCAGTACTTC CAGSQDSGGNEQYF
. . TRBJ1-1 TRBV6-5 TGTGCCAGCAGTAACCTCGTGGGCACTGAAGCTTTCTTT CASSNLVGTEAFF
few . TRBJ1-2 TRBV29-1 TGCAGCGTGGGCCTCTTGTACGGTGGCTACACCTTC CSVGLLYGGYTF
. TRBD2 TRBJ2-1 TRBV10-3 TGTGCCATCAGTGGTGGGACTAGCGGGGGCCGATTCTACAATGAGCAGTTCTTC CAISGGTSGGRFYNEQFF
. . TRBJ2-5 TRBV6-2/TRBV6-3 TGTGCCAGCAGTCCCCGTGGGAAACAAGAGACCCAGTACTTC CASSPRGKQETQYF
. . TRBJ2-7 TRBV14 TGTGCCAGCAGCCAGTCCGGGAGAGGGGATGAGCAGTACTTC CASSQSGRGDEQYF
. . TRBJ2-3 TRBV20-1 TGCAGTGCTAGAGCGGGAAGTCTTAGCACAGATACGCAGTATTTT CSARAGSLSTDTQYF
few TRBD2 TRBJ2-1 TRBV20-1 TGCAGTGCTAGGATTAGCGGGGAGTACAATGAGCAGTTCTTC CSARISGEYNEQFF
. . TRBJ2-6 TRBV7-2 TGTGCCAGCAGCTTAGTTGGGACTGCGAGTTTCGGGGCCAACGTCCTGACTTTC CASSLVGTASFGANVLTF
. TRBD1 TRBJ2-2 TRBV2 TGTGCCAGCAGTGAACCCCAACATACGGGACAGGGCACCGGGGAGCTGTTTTTT CASSEPQHTGQGTGELFF
. . TRBJ2-5 TRBV6-6 TGTGCCAGCAGTTACTCATTGGGCTTAGAGACCCAGTACTTC CASSYSLGLETQYF
. TRBD1 TRBJ2-3 TRBV5-1 TGCGCCAGCAGCTCGGAACCGGGACAGGGAACAGATACGCAGTATTTT CASSSEPGQGTDTQYF
. . TRBJ2-7 TRBV15 TGTGCCACCAGCAGAGAATTCGGGATCTCCTACAATGAGCAGTACTTC CATSREFGISYNEQYF
. . TRBJ2-1 TRBV7-8 TGTGCCAGCCTCTCCTATCAGGGCAATGAGCAGTTCTTC CASLSYQGNEQFF
once . TRBJ2-3 TRBV20-1 TGCAGTGCTAGTTCGGGGATCACAGATACGCAGTATTTT CSASSGITDTQYF
. . TRBJ2-3 TRBV21-1 TGTGCCAGCAGCAAAGGGAGGGGGAGAGGGACTAGTGTGGATACGCAGTATTTT CASSKGRGRGTSVDTQYF
. . TRBJ1-4 TRBV7-2 TGTGCCAGCAGCTTAGCCGTGTCAGGGGTAAAACTGTTTTTT CASSLAVSGVKLFF
. . TRBJ2-7 TRBV7-2 TGTGCCAGCAGCTTAGCTGCAGGGATTAACTACGAGCAGTACTTC CASSLAAGINYEQYF
. . TRBJ2-5 TRBV7-7 TGTGCCAGCAGCTCCCCAGCCTTAGAGACCCAGTACTTC CASSSPALETQYF
. . TRBJ2-7 TRBV7-2 TGTGCCAGCAGCTTCCCGCAGGTTAACTACAATGAGCAGTACTTC CASSFPQVNYNEQYF
. . TRBJ1-4 TRBV4-3 TGCGCCAGCAGCCGGTGGGGTACTAATGAAAAACTGTATTTT CASSRWGTNEKLYF
. . TRBJ2-3 TRBV7-8 TGTGCCAGCAGCGCAAGTTATACAGATACGCAGTATTTT CASSASYTDTQYF
few . TRBJ2-1 TRBV29-1 TGCAGCGTTAACGGACAGTCCAGCTCCTACAATGAGCAGTTCTTC CSVNGQSSSYNEQFF
. . TRBJ2-7 TRBV5-1 TGCGCCAGCAGCCTTCAGTCTCTGTGGCGGACCCACCGGATAAACACCTACGAGCAGTACTTC CASSLQSLWRTHRINTYEQYF
. TRBD1 TRBJ1-1 TRBV7-2 TGTGCCAGCAGGACAGGGGGGCTCACTGAAGCTTTCTTT CASRTGGLTEAFF
. TRBD1 TRBJ2-3 TRBV29-1 TGCAGCGCTGTCACAGGGGATTACGCAGATACGCAGTATTTT CSAVTGDYADTQYF
few . TRBJ1-2 TRBV9 TGTGCCAGCAGCGTAGGCGCAGGGTACAGGGGCTACACCTTC CASSVGAGYRGYTF
. TRBD1 TRBJ1-2 TRBV13 TGTGCCAGCAGCAAAGTGGACAGGAGCCATGGCTACACCTTC CASSKVDRSHGYTF
few . TRBJ1-2 TRBV5-1 TGCGCCAGCAGCTTGGAACGCGGACGGACCTATGGCTACACCTTC CASSLERGRTYGYTF
few . TRBJ2-3 TRBV24-1 TGTGCCACCAGTGATCCGACTGTGACAGATACGCAGTATTTT CATSDPTVTDTQYF
. . TRBJ2-1 TRBV27 TGTGCCAGCAGCCCAAAACCAGGGAACGAGCAGTTCTTC CASSPKPGNEQFF
. TRBD1 TRBJ2-7 TRBV12-3/TRBV12-4 TGTGCCAGCAGGAGGCCGGGACAGGGGAACTACGAGCAGTACTTC CASRRPGQGNYEQYF
. . TRBJ1-4 TRBV7-9 TGTGCCAGCAACGGGGAAGTGAATCCAACTAATGAAAAACTGTTTTTT CASNGEVNPTNEKLFF
few . TRBJ2-7 TRBV6-5 TGTGCCAGCAGTTACTCGCGGCGCTCTACCTACGAGCAGTACTTC CASSYSRRSTYEQYF
few . TRBJ1-5 TRBV7-9 TGTGCCAGCAGCGACGGACAAATGGGGAATCAGCCCCAGCATTTT CASSDGQMGNQPQHF
. . TRBJ1-1 TRBV6-5 TGTGCCAGCAGTTACTCGAGCGGGGTGATAACTGAAGCTTTCTTT CASSYSSGVITEAFF
. . TRBJ2-5 TRBV20-1 TGCAGCGCTAGGGGCGAACACTTCCAAGAGACCCAGTACTTC CSARGEHFQETQYF
few TRBD2 TRBJ2-1 TRBV2 TGTGCCAGCAGTCAGACCGGGACTAGCGGGGGCGGGAATGAGCAGTTCTTC CASSQTGTSGGGNEQFF
. . TRBJ2-3 TRBV6-5 TGTGCCAGCAGGCCCCAGGTGGCAGATACGCAGTATTTT CASRPQVADTQYF
many TRBD1 TRBJ2-7 TRBV5-1 TGTGCCAGCAGTTTCCGGGACAGGGACTACGAGCAGTACTTC CASSFRDRDYEQYF
. TRBD2 TRBJ2-3 TRBV6-2/TRBV6-3 TGTGCCAGCAGTTACTCCTTCTCAGCGGGAGGCCCGAGGACAGATACGCAGTATTTT CASSYSFSAGGPRTDTQYF
. . TRBJ1-2 TRBV27 TGTACCAGCAGTTTAAGGGGCTACACCTTC CTSSLRGYTF
. . TRBJ1-4 TRBV7-9 TGTGCCAGCAGCCACCGTCCTAATGAAAAACTGTTTTTT CASSHRPNEKLFF
few . TRBJ2-3 TRBV29-1 TGCAGCGTCGACTATAGCACAGATACGCAGTATTTT CSVDYSTDTQYF
few . TRBJ2-1 TRBV20-1 TGCAGTGCTAGAGGCCCCATGGGGCGGGCGTCCTACAATGAGCAGTTCTTC CSARGPMGRASYNEQFF
few . TRBJ1-2 TRBV4-3 TGCGCCAGCAGCCAAGATGGGGCTCCCGGCTACACCTTC CASSQDGAPGYTF
. . TRBJ1-2 TRBV14 TGTGCCAGCAGCCTTCGGGGCTCTATATATGGCTACACCTTC CASSLRGSIYGYTF
. TRBD2 TRBJ2-7 TRBV6-2/TRBV6-3 TGTGCCAGCGTTTCCGGGACTAGCGGGAGTAGAGTGGTTCACGAGCAGTACTTC CASVSGTSGSRVVHEQYF
. . TRBJ2-1 TRBV15 TGTGCCACCAGCTTCAGATCTGGGGTTGGTGAGCAGTTCTTC CATSFRSGVGEQFF
. TRBD2 TRBJ2-1 TRBV2 TGTGCCAGCAGTGAAGCGGGAGGGATATACAATGAGCAGTTCTTC CASSEAGGIYNEQFF
few TRBD1 TRBJ1-6 TRBV10-3 TGTGCCATCAGTGACCTTAAGGAGGGGGCAAGTTCACCCCTCCACTTT CAISDLKEGASSPLHF
once . TRBJ2-3 TRBV7-2 TGTGCCAGCGGCTTAGGGCGGTATACGCAGTATTTT CASGLGRYTQYF